This TCR beta chain was documented in a study of T cell repertoires in cytomegalovirus infection. Across the study: Indications came from public TCR beta signatures; they pointed to CMV infection and to a matching HLA type.

About this clonotype itself: What it binds is not known.

TCRdb ran MiXCR on the reads and lists one entry per CDR3 protein. The table shows about 450,000 distinct CDR3 sequences, with roughly 31% occurring only once. The CDR3 length is 13 residues. Germline V gene lookup returns CDR1 MNHEY and CDR2 SMNVEV (reference sequence). Trimming shortened V by 6 bases and J by 3 bases, and 12 bases separated the two germline ends. General observations from the study: CMV carriers having the relevant HLA were flagged by cumulative public TCR beta family frequency. Ex vivo responses were dominated by HLA-C-restricted CMV-specific TCR beta clonotypes.

The sequence derives from a human donor in good health (CMV status not recorded). Some clones in this sample may be carry-over from other donors' samples. The sequenced sample consisted of PBMCs. The genes are TRBV27 and TRBJ2-7, with D possibly matching TRBD1 (5 bases). The chain's CDR3 is CASRRTYDYEQYF. CDR3 DNA sequence: TGTGCCAGCAGAAGGACATATGACTACGAGCAGTACTTC.